These 25 T cell receptor beta chains were sequenced from one sample in a study of control samples from healthy donors and cancer patients. Repertoires were generated with immunoSEQ multiplex PCR, while TCRdb's copy carries only in-frame clones and drops some. This table holds tens of thousands of clones, about 88% found once. Sequences were obtained from blood. These receptors all stem from a woman aged 60-75 years in good health.

The V gene is TRBV6-2 or TRBV6-3, the J gene TRBJ1-1, with 9 nucleotides matching TRBD1. V was pared by 0 bases and J by 4 bases, with 6 bases of the junction left unmatched. The CDR3 has 16 amino acids. The V gene's germline CDR1 is MNHEY and CDR2 SVGEGT. The CDR3 region is CASSYSLDRGITEAFF. CDR3 DNA sequence: TGTGCCAGCAGTTACTCGTTGGACAGGGGCATCACTGAAGCTTTCTTT.

The chain has TRBV5-1 and TRBJ2-5; no reliable D call. V dropped 2 bases and J dropped 4 bases, with 12 bases sitting between them. Germline-derived CDR1 and CDR2 are SGHRS and YFSETQ. The CDR3 is 14 amino acids. CDR3 sequence reads: CASSLGSMRETQYF. In nucleotides, the CDR3 is TGCGCCAGCAGCTTAGGTTCGATGAGAGAGACCCAGTACTTC.

The V gene is TRBV28, the J gene TRBJ2-7; D remains ambiguous. V shed 7 bases and J shed 1 base, with 11 bases lying between them. The CDR3 spans 13 residues. CDR1 and CDR2 (germline): MDHEN, SYDVKM. The CDR3 DNA sequence: TGTGCCAGCATTAAGGGCCCATCCTACGAGCAGTACTTC. Its protein product is CASIKGPSYEQYF.

The J gene is TRBJ2-2, the V gene TRBV4-2; no definite D call. V lost 4 bases and J 1 base, leaving 7 bases between the germline ends. The CDR3 extends over 14 amino acids. CDR1 and CDR2 from the germline V gene are LGHNA and YNFKEQ. The CDR3: CASSLHRNTGELFF. CDR3 nucleotides: TGTGCCAGCAGCCTCCACAGGAACACCGGGGAGCTGTTTTTT.

V usage is TRBV6-5 and J usage is TRBJ2-1, with D possibly TRBD2 on 6 matching bases. The germline gives CDR1 MNHEY, CDR2 SVGAGI. Trimming stripped 5 bases from V and 9 bases from J, with 14 bases between. The CDR3 extends over 13 amino acids. The CDR3 loop is CASSLSEGTEQFF. For the CDR3, the DNA is TGTGCCAGCAGTCTCTCGGAGGGGACTGAGCAGTTCTTC.

This clone was seen a handful of times. J is TRBJ2-1 and V is TRBV7-8, with a weak D call TRBD2 (5 bases). In germline, CDR1 is SGHVS, CDR2 FQNEAQ. V lost 4 bases and J lost 4, with 11 bases in between. CDR3 length: 14 amino acids. CDR3 coding DNA: TGTGCCAGCAGCTACGACTACTCTTACAATGAGCAGTTCTTC. Translation gives CASSYDYSYNEQFF.

The V call is TRBV29-1, the J call TRBJ2-7; D perhaps matches TRBD2 (6 bases). Germline V gene data show CDR1 as SQVTM and CDR2 as ANQGSEA. The CDR3 covers 11 residues. V was cut by 4 bases and J by 5 bases, with 9 bases left in between. CDR3 DNA: TGCAGCGTTGGCGGGAAGGACGAGCAGTACTTC. Translation: CSVGGKDEQYF.

The chain carries TRBV27 and TRBJ2-1, with 7 bases lining up with TRBD1. CDR3 length: 17 residues. Losses at the gene ends were 8 bases for V and 9 bases for J; bases not matched to a gene: 22. The germline V gene encodes CDR1 MNHEY and CDR2 SMNVEV (reference sequence). The CDR3 reads CASGTPSTGRARREQFF. The CDR3 DNA sequence: TGTGCCAGCGGAACCCCCTCGACAGGGCGGGCGCGGCGTGAGCAGTTCTTC.

The chain recombines TRBV18 with TRBJ2-3; 10 bases match TRBD2. The V and J ends lost 1 base and 5 bases, in that order; junction bases with no gene match: 3. Per germline, CDR1 KGHSH and CDR2 LQKENI. This CDR3 region has 15 residues. The CDR3 DNA follows: TGTGCCAGCTCACCACTAGCGGGGGGCGGAGATACGCAGTATTTT. This translates into CASSPLAGGGDTQYF.

The chain couples TRBV28 to TRBJ1-3; TRBD1 is a possible D gene (6 bases). The CDR3 consists of 17 residues. Germline CDR1 MDHEN, CDR2 SYDVKM. Between the trimmed V and J ends, which lost 2 bases and 0 bases, there was a span of 14 bases. The CDR3 DNA is TGTGCCAGCAGTTTACCGGGGGGCACGTACTCTGGAAACACCATATATTTT. Its protein product is CASSLPGGTYSGNTIYF.

The gene calls are TRBV28 and TRBJ2-7; D is perhaps TRBD1 or TRBD2 (5 bases each). The CDR3 sequence is 14 residues long. Germline CDR1 is MDHEN and CDR2 is SYDVKM. The V and J ends lost 4 bases and 2 bases respectively, with 12 bases between them. The CDR3 loop reads CASSSLGVTYEQYF. The DNA for the CDR3 is TGTGCCAGCAGTTCCTTGGGGGTTACCTACGAGCAGTACTTC.

The chain has TRBV5-4 and TRBJ2-6; 7 bases are shared with TRBD1. J was trimmed by 3 bases and V by 4 bases; bases with no gene match: 7. The CDR3 runs to 16 residues. CDR1 is SGHNT, CDR2 YYREEE, per germline (reference sequence). Here the CDR3 DNA reads TGTGCCAGCAGCCGTAAGGGGGCGGGTGGGGCCAACGTCCTGACTTTC. Translated, it gives CASSRKGAGGANVLTF.

There are a few counts of this clone. The chain couples TRBV4-1 to TRBJ2-7; D may be TRBD1 or TRBD2 (5 bases each). The CDR3 covers 15 residues. Looked up from germline, CDR1 is MGHRA and CDR2 is YSYEKL. V was cut by 4 bases and J by 12 bases, with 25 bases left in between. CDR3 sequence (DNA): TGCGCCAGCAGCCGAACCGGGACCCCCTCGCTAGGAACGTACTTC. Its protein is CASSRTGTPSLGTYF.

The chain combines TRBV7-9 with TRBJ1-3; 9 positions agree with TRBD1. The CDR3 is 16 amino acids. V trimming: 4 bases; J trimming: 0 bases; junction bases outside the gene matches: 4. Germline values: CDR1 SEHNR, CDR2 FQNEAQ (reference sequence). CDR3: CASSWGQGSSGNTIYF. The CDR3 region has the DNA TGTGCCAGCAGCTGGGGACAGGGCTCCTCTGGAAACACCATATATTTT.

The chain links TRBV3-1 (or the pseudogene TRBV3-2) to TRBJ2-7; D possibly uses TRBD1 or TRBD2 (5 bases each). The germline V gene has CDR1 LGHDT and CDR2 YNNKEL (reference sequence). Trimming cost V 4 bases and J 0 bases, with 7 bases left between them. The CDR3 is made up of 13 amino acids. This chain's CDR3 is CASSRGYSYEQYF. In nucleotides, the CDR3 is TGTGCCAGCAGCCGGGGGTACTCCTACGAGCAGTACTTC.

J is TRBJ1-2 and V is TRBV7-3; D is uncertain. Germline V lookup: CDR1 SGHTA, CDR2 FQGTGA. CDR3 length: 14 amino acids. With 5 bases removed from V and 4 bases from J, the gap between germline ends came to 14 bases. The CDR3: CASSPDVAAYGYTF. The CDR3 DNA is TGTGCCAGCAGCCCTGACGTTGCTGCCTATGGCTACACCTTC.

The chain couples TRBV7-9 to TRBJ2-5, with TRBD1 matching 10 bases. This CDR3 region has 16 residues. J was trimmed by 3 bases and V by 5 bases; bases with no gene match: 9. Germline lookup yields CDR1 SEHNR and CDR2 FQNEAQ (reference sequence). In nucleotides, the CDR3 is TGTGCCAGCAGCCTTCAAAGGACAGGGGGAGAAGAGACCCAGTACTTC. Translating gives CASSLQRTGGEETQYF.

V usage is TRBV2 and J usage is TRBJ2-3; D call uncertain. Looked up from germline, CDR1 is SNHLY and CDR2 is FYNNEI. There are 15 residues in the CDR3. The germline V and J ends were trimmed by 7 bases and 0 bases, with 14 bases remaining between them. The CDR3 sequence is CASNSPPPSTDTQYF. The CDR3 bases are TGTGCCAGCAACTCCCCCCCACCTAGCACAGATACGCAGTATTTT.

The CDR3 region has the DNA TGTGCCAGCAGTGAACTGGTCACAGACTCTGGAAACACCATATATTTT. Translating gives CASSELVTDSGNTIYF. The chain links TRBV2 to TRBJ1-3; no definite D call. V was clipped by 2 bases and J by 0 bases, with 11 bases between them. This CDR3 has 16 residues. Germline values: CDR1 SNHLY, CDR2 FYNNEI.

The chain is built from TRBV7-2 and TRBJ1-1, with a tentative D call TRBD1 (5 bases). The CDR3 contains 15 residues. V gave up 1 base and J gave up 7 bases, with 16 bases separating them. Germline values: CDR1 SGHTA, CDR2 FQGNSA. In DNA, the CDR3 is TGTGCCAGCAGCTTAGACCCTCAGGGCCTGCGTGAAGCTTTCTTT. This sequence encodes CASSLDPQGLREAFF.

The CDR3: CASSITSGQETQYF. The CDR3, as DNA: TGCGCCAGCAGCATTACTAGCGGACAAGAGACCCAGTACTTC. This sequence joins TRBV4-1 and TRBJ2-5, with TRBD2 identical over 8 bases. This CDR3 contains 14 residues. CDR1 is MGHRA and CDR2 is YSYEKL in the germline V gene. With V trimmed by 5 bases and J by 2 bases, 4 bases remained unmatched.

V gene TRBV5-6 combines with J gene TRBJ1-2; D perhaps matches TRBD1 (6 bases). The CDR3 is 16 amino acids. Looked up from germline, CDR1 is SGHDT and CDR2 is YYEEEE. Trimming took 4 bases from V and 0 from J, leaving 16 bases between them. The CDR3 protein is CASSTNRDIANYGYTF. CDR3 DNA: TGTGCCAGCAGCACTAACCGGGACATAGCTAACTATGGCTACACCTTC.

The chain recombines TRBV13 with TRBJ1-2; TRBD1 matches at 11 bases. CDR1 PRHDT and CDR2 FYEKMQ come from the germline V gene (reference sequence). The CDR3 spans 16 residues. The junction had 8 bases not matched to a gene; V was cut back by 2 bases and J by 6 bases. The CDR3 nucleotides read TGTGCCAGCAGCTTAAGGACAGGGGGCGCGAAGGATGGCTACACCTTC. Its protein is CASSLRTGGAKDGYTF.

V usage is TRBV5-6 and J usage is TRBJ2-7, with TRBD2 identical over 7 bases. Germline V CDR1 and CDR2: SGHDT, YYEEEE. CDR3 length: 15 residues. J gave up 3 bases and V 0 bases, and 6 bases lay outside the gene matches. CDR3 in DNA: TGTGCCAGCAGCTTGGCCACCCGCGGGAGCTACGAGCAGTACTTC. This gives the protein CASSLATRGSYEQYF.

The chain recombines TRBV5-1 with TRBJ2-1; possible D gene TRBD2, 7 bases. V lost 2 bases and J 4 bases, leaving 13 bases between the germline ends. The CDR3 runs 15 residues. The germline CDR1 and CDR2 sequences are SGHRS and YFSETQ. CDR3 region: CASSFSRGTYNEQFF. The CDR3 DNA sequence: TGCGCCAGCAGCTTCTCGCGGGGGACATACAATGAGCAGTTCTTC.